One TCR beta chain is described in this entry. These data are taken from a study of blood T cell repertoires in COVID-19. Study at large: The analysed material was cDNA or gDNA that came from T cells, B-cell-depleted T cells, or PBMCs.

Produced via immunoSEQ multiplex PCR; TCRdb's table is partial and in-frame only. The table includes 150,000 to 200,000 clones, around four fifths detected once. Germline-derived CDR1 and CDR2 are MNHEY and SVGAGI. CDR3 length: 13 amino acids. V lost 7 bases to trimming and J lost 9 bases; unmatched junction nucleotides: 5. Specimen: peripheral blood. The chain links TRBV6-5 to TRBJ2-3, with 12 nucleotides matching TRBD1. The clonotype was recovered from a woman between 70 and 85 years old with COVID-19, enrolled during active disease. The CDR3 loop reads CASTIGTGGTQYF. CDR3 nucleotides: TGTGCCAGCACTATTGGGACAGGGGGCACGCAGTATTTT.